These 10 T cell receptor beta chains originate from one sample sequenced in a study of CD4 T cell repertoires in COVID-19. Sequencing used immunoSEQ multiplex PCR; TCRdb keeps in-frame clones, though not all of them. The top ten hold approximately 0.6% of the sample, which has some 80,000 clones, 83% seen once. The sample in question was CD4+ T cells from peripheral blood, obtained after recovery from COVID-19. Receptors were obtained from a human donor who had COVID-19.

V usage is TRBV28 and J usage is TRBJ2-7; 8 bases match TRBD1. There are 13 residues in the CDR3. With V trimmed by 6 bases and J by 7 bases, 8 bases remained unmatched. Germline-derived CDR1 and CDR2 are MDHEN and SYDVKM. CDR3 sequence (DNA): TGTGCCAGCAGGGAGACAGGGGCCCGGGAGCAGTACTTC. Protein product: CASRETGAREQYF. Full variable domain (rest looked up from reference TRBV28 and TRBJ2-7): DVKVTQSSRYLVKRTGEKVFLECVQDMDHENMFWYRQDPGLGLRLIYFSYDVKMKEKGDIPEGYSVSREKKERFSLILESASTNQTSMYLCASRETGAREQYFGPGTRLTVT.

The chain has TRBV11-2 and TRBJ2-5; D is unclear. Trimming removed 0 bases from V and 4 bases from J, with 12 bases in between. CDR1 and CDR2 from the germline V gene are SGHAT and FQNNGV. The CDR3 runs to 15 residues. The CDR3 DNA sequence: TGTGCCAGCAGCTTAGATTATGGGTGGGGAGAGACCCAGTACTTC. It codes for CASSLDYGWGETQYF.

In nucleotides, the CDR3 is TGTGCCAGCAGTTTATTAGGGATCGCGATGAACACTGAAGCTTTCTTT. Protein product: CASSLLGIAMNTEAFF. V is TRBV27 and J is TRBJ1-1; no definite D call. Per the germline V gene, CDR1 is MNHEY and CDR2 is SMNVEV (reference sequence). V was shortened by 1 base and J by 0 bases, with 12 bases between the two germline ends. The CDR3 consists of 16 residues.

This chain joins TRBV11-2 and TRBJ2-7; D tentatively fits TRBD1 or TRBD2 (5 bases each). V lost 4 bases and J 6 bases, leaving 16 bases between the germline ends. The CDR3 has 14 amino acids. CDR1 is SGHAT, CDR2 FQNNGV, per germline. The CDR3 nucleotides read TGTGCCAGCAGCTCGAGGGGTTACCTAGGCGAGCAGTACTTC. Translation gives CASSSRGYLGEQYF.

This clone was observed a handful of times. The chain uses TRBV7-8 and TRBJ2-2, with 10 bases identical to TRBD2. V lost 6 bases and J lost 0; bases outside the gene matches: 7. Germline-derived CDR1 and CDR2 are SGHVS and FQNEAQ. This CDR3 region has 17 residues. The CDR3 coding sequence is TGTGCCAGCAGAGGTCTAGCGGGGGCAACGAACACCGGGGAGCTGTTTTTT. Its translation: CASRGLAGATNTGELFF.

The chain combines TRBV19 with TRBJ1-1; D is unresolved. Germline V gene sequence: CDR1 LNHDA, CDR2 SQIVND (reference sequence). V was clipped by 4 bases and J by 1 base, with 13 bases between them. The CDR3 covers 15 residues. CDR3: CASSKDLQTNTEAFF. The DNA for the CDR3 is TGTGCCAGTAGTAAGGACCTCCAGACGAACACTGAAGCTTTCTTT.

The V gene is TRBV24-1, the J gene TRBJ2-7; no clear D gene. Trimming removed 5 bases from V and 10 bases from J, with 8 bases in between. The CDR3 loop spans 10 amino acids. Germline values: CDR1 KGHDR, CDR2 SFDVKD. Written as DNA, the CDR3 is TGTGCCACCAGTGCCCTAGAACAGTACTTC. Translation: CATSALEQYF.

The CDR3 region has the DNA TGCGCCAGCAGTGATCCGCGGGAGGGACGCAATGAGCAGTTCTTC. Amino acid sequence: CASSDPREGRNEQFF. This sequence joins TRBV10-1 and TRBJ2-1, with 9 bases identical to TRBD2. CDR3 size: 15 residues. V shed 3 bases, J shed 6 bases, and the junction held 6 bases outside the gene matches. Germline CDR1 WNHNN, CDR2 SYGVQD (reference sequence).

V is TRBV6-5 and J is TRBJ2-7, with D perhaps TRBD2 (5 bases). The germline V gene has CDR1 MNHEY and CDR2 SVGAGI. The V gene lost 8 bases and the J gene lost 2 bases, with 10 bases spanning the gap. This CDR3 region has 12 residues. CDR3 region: CASSDSTYEQYF. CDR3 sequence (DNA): TGTGCCAGCTCGGACTCTACCTACGAGCAGTACTTC.

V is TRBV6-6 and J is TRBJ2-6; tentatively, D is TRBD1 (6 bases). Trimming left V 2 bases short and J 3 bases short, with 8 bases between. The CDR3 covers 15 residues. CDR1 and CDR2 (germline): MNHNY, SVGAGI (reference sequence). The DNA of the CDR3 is TGTGCCAGCAGTTACGGGGGCGTTGGGGCCAACGTCCTGACTTTC. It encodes CASSYGGVGANVLTF.